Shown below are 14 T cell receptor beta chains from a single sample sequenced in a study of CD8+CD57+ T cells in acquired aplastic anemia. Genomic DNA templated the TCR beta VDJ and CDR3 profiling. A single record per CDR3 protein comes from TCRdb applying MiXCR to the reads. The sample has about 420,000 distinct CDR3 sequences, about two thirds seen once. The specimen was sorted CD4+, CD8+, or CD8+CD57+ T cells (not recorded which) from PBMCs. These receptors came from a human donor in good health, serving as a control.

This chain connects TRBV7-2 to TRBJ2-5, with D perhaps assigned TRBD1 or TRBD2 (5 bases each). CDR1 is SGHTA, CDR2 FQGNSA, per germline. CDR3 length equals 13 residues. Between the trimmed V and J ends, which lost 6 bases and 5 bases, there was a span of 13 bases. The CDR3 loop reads CASSESGRETQYF. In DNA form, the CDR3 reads TGTGCCAGCAGTGAATCGGGGCGGGAGACCCAGTACTTC. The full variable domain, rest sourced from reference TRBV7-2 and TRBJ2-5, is GAGVSQSPSNKVTEKGKDVELRCDPISGHTALYWYRQSLGQGLEFLIYFQGNSAPDKSGLPSDRFSAERTGGSVSTLTIQRTQQEDSAVYLCASSESGRETQYFGPGTRLLVL.

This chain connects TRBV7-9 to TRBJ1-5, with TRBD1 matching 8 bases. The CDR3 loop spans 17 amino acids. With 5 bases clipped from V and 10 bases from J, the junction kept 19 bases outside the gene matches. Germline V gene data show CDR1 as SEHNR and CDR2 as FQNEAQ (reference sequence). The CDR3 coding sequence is TGTGCCAGCAGCCCCCAGACAGGGGAACGTTCACCCCTCCCCCAGCATTTT. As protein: CASSPQTGERSPLPQHF.

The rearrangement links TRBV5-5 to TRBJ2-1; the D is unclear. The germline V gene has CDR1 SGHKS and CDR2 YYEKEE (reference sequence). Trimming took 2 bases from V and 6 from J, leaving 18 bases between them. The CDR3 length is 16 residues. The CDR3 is CASSLDRLATTNEQFF. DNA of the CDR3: TGTGCCAGCAGCTTAGATCGGTTAGCTACCACCAATGAGCAGTTCTTC.

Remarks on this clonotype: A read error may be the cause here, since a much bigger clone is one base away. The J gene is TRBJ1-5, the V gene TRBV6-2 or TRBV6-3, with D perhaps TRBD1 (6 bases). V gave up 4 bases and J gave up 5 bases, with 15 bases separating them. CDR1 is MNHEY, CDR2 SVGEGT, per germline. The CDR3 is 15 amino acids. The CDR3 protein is CASSSGRGPHQPQHF. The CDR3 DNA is TGTGCCAGCAGTTCGGGCAGGGGCCCCCATCAGCCCCAGCATTTT.

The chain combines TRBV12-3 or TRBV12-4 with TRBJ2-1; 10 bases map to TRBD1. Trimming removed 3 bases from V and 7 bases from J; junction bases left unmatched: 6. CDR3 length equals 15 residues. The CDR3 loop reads CASSLAGQGRNEQFF. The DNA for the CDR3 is TGTGCCAGCAGTTTGGCGGGACAGGGGAGAAATGAGCAGTTCTTC.

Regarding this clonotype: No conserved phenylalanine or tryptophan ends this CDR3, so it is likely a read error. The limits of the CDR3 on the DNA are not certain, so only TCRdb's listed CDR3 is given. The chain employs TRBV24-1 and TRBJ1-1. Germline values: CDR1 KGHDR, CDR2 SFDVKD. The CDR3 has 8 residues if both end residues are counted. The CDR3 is CATSDFPR.

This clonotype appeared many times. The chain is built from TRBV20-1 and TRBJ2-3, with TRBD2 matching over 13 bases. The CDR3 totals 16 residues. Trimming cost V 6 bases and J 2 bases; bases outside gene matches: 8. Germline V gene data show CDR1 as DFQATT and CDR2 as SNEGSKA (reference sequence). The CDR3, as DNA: TGCAGTGCCGCTACTAGCGGGGGGGCCATCACAGATACGCAGTATTTT. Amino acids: CSAATSGGAITDTQYF.

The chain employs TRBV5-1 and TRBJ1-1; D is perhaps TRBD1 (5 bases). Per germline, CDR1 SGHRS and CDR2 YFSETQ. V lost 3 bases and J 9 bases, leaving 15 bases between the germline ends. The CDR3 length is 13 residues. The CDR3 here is CASSSTGPFQAFF. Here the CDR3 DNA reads TGCGCCAGCAGCTCTACGGGACCTTTCCAAGCTTTCTTT.

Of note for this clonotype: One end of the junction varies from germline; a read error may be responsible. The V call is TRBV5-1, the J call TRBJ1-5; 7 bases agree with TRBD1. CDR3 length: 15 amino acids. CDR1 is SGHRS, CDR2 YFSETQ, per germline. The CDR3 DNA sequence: TGTGCCAGCAGCTTGGGGGCGACAGGGAATCAGCCCCAGCATTTT. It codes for CASSLGATGNQPQHF.

CDR3 coding DNA: TGTGCCAGCAGAGGGGCGAGGGTGAACACTGAAGCTTTCTTT. Residues: CASRGARVNTEAFF. The rearrangement uses TRBV5-6 and TRBJ1-1, with a tentative D call TRBD1 (5 bases). The germline gives CDR1 SGHDT, CDR2 YYEEEE. V gave up 5 bases and J gave up 0 bases, with 11 bases separating them. This CDR3 is 14 amino acids long. Based on the CDR3 plus reference TRBV5-6 and TRBJ1-1, the full variable domain is DAGVTQSPTHLIKTRGQQVTLRCSPKSGHDTVSWYQQALGQGPQFIFQYYEEEERQRGNFPDRFSGHQFPNYSSELNVNALLLGDSALYLCASRGARVNTEAFFGQGTRLTVV.

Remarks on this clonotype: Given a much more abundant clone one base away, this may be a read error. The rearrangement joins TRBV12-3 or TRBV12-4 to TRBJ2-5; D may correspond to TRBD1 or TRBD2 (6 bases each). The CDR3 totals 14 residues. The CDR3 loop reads CASRPNGGQGTQYF. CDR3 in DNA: TGTGCCAGCAGGCCCAACGGGGGACAAGGGACCCAGTACTTC.

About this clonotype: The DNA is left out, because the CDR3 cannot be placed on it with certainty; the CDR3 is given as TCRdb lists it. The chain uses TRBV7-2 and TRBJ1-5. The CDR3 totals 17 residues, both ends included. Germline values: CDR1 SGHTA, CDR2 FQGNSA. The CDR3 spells CASSFSQYEQYFGPQHF.

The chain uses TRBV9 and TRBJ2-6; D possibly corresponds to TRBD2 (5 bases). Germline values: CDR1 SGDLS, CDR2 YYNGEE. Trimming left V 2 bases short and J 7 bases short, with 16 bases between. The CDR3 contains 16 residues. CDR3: CASSVRENTDANVLTF. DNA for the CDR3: TGTGCCAGCAGCGTCCGGGAAAACACTGATGCCAACGTCCTGACTTTC.

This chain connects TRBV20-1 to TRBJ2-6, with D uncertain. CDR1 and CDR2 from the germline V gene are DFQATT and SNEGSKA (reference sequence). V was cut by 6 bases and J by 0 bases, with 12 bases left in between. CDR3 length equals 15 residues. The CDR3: CSALTGSSGANVLTF. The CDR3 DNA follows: TGCAGTGCCCTGACTGGGTCCTCTGGGGCCAACGTCCTGACTTTC.